This T cell receptor (beta chain) was identified in a study of T cells in Graves' hyperthyroidism and ophthalmopathy (dated by TCRdb to the late 2010s). At the level of the whole study: To identify distinguishing TCR V-J signatures, a discovery cohort of some 99 patients was used, comprising some 43 with Graves' ophthalmopathy and some 57 with stable Graves' hyperthyroidism. After blood sampling, hyperthyroidism patients were treated with methimazole at a starting dose of 30 mg daily, and ophthalmopathy patients were treated with high-dose intravenous methylprednisolone. The 75 to 100 discovery patients were randomly split 7:3 into training and test sets. An independent validation cohort of under 20 hyperthyroidism patients and approximately 16 patients who later progressed to ophthalmopathy tested prospective prediction of ophthalmopathy. In over five Graves' hyperthyroidism patients, the study also compared T-cell repertoires from thyroid tissue with T-cell repertoires from blood. TCR Vbeta CDR3 sequencing of 130 to 150 peripheral blood samples (43 ophthalmopathy, over 70 hyperthyroidism and some 17 progressor patients) is reported in the paper. Study-wide conclusions, independent of this receptor: Sample size was not statistically predetermined, and blinding of investigators to group allocation was not performed. Most expanded thyroid clonotypes (frequency above 0.001) were also detected in blood, suggesting blood repertoires may reflect thyroid immune responses. A 13 V-J signature model separated ophthalmopathy from stable hyperthyroidism, with roughly 88% sensitivity and approximately 81% specificity in cross-validation and 80%/75% in testing. In validation, progression to ophthalmopathy was predicted by the model with 55% to 71% sensitivity and 72.22% specificity, a median of approximately 6.5 months before onset.

The TCR beta CDR3 regions were amplified from the RNA transcripts. A first-round RT-PCR of the TCR CDR3 used the HTBI primer set with the Qiagen OneStep RT-PCR kit. Libraries were constructed in a second round of multiplex PCR, after which size selection and purification were carried out. The libraries were sequenced on an Illumina HiSeq2000 using paired-end 100 bp reads. Turning to the authors' computational methods: Raw data were processed with SOAPnuke, discarding reads with adapters, uncalled bases, mean Phred below 15, or no exact constant-primer or identifier match. COPE v1.2.5 was used to merge the high-quality paired reads, and each unique nucleotide sequence was defined as a clonotype. Clonotypes were aligned to IMGT TRBV, TRBD and TRBJ reference segments using MiTCR v1.1. Analysis was restricted to V-J combinations with a frequency above 0.0001, which covered 98% to 99.2% of repertoires. A TCS score was defined as the ratio between F50 (clonal expansion) and ExV (chaos), using BLOSUM62-based TCRdist between CDR3 peptides within each V-J. Welch's t-statistics and random forest reduced approximately 520 V-J features to 10 to 15, which were used in a naive Bayes classifier (R e1071). Thyroid-blood repertoire similarity was quantified with the Morisita-Horn index. TCRdb handled the public reads itself, with Q25 trimming in fastp and clone calling in MiXCR, and kept productive beta chains. Merged by CDR3 protein, the rows form single entries marked with the most common genes and DNA. TCRdb assigned the V and J calls; the authors' analysis was not used. This sample comprises 550,000 to 700,000 distinct CDR3 sequences, 46% of them detected only once. The leading ten clones occupy roughly 19% of the sample.

Including the terminal cysteine and phenylalanine, the CDR3 comprises 14 residues. Just the 42-base CDR3 DNA is kept, in frame starting at base 1. According to the germline V gene, CDR1 reads SGHTA and CDR2 reads FQGNSA. From V the trimming removes 4 bases and from J it removes 11 bases, while the gene matches leave 12 bases of the junction unaccounted for. For this clonotype: Which antigen it targets is not known. No base quality information exists; no much larger clone differs at one position.

Patients with uncontrolled infections, other autoimmune diseases, pregnancy or lactation were excluded. Diagnoses were based on clinical symptoms, serum thyroxine and TRAb, thyroid ultrasound and orbital computed tomography. Trizol reagent was used to extract total RNA, and RNA quality was then checked on an Agilent 2100 Bioanalyzer. The sequence was obtained from an adult woman with Graves' disease, either hyperthyroidism or ophthalmopathy (not recorded which). The sequencing input was peripheral blood or thyroid tissue (not recorded which). The sequence joins TRBV7-2 to TRBJ1-1; TRBD1 fits 8 bases in the junction. The CDR3 reads CASSSLRQGALAFF. The nucleotides read TGTGCCAGCAGCTCCCTCAGGCAGGGGGCTTTGGCTTTCTTT.